This entry features one T cell receptor (beta chain) sequence. The data derive from a study of response to subunit inactivated influenza vaccine. TCRdb recomputed calls from the RT-PCR reads with MiXCR, one row per CDR3 protein. The sample lists a few hundred thousand distinct CDR3 sequences; roughly 12% were seen once. Germline V gene sequence: CDR1 SGHTA, CDR2 FQGNSA. V was shortened by 1 base and J by 1 base, with 7 bases between the two germline ends. There are 14 residues in the CDR3. The sample was also reused in another study, on T cells expressing NK-cell markers. That report adds: What made the TCR beta cDNA was 5'RACE template switching with UMIs. CD3+CD56+NKG2C+, CD3+CD56+NKG2C- and CD3+CD56-NKG2C+ T cells, once sorted, supplied the TCR beta repertoires.

The source of this sequence is a man between 50 and 59 years old who received an inactivated influenza vaccine. The J gene is TRBJ1-1, the V gene TRBV7-2, with D unresolved. This specimen consisted of PBMCs from blood, obtained on the day of vaccination. Here the CDR3 reads CASSLGPENTEAFF. Written as DNA, the CDR3 is TGTGCCAGCAGCTTAGGACCAGAGAACACTGAAGCTTTCTTT.